This TCR beta chain was recovered during a study of cytomegalovirus exposure and HLA in healthy donors. Whole-study context: Ancestry clustering placed about 86% of more than 350 genotyped donors in the Caucasian-associated cluster.

A note on this clone: Its antigen is unidentified.

Study-level results: The dataset shows that most TCR sequences were rare, while some public TCRs occurred in many donors. In a later analysis, TCR association rates varied by HLA locus: DRB1 most, HLA-C fewest. Using the classifier, cytomegalovirus status was reportedly diagnosed with high specificity and sensitivity.

CDR3 length equals 16 residues. In germline, CDR1 is SGDLS, CDR2 YYNGEE. The junction had 7 bases not matched to a gene; V was cut back by 2 bases and J by 5 bases. This PCR relied on a set of 60 Vbeta primers and 13 Jbeta primers. Clones were read by immunoSEQ multiplex PCR, and TCRdb kept only the in-frame ones, dropping some. This table holds about 140,000 clones, around 80% found once. The rearrangement links TRBV9 to TRBJ1-4; 9 nucleotides align to TRBD1. The specimen was PBMCs. This TCR was sampled from a man aged 25 to 45 in good health and CMV-seropositive. CDR3 residues: CASSVGLGTGNEKLFF. In DNA, the CDR3 is TGTGCCAGCAGCGTGGGTCTAGGGACAGGGAATGAAAAACTGTTTTTT. Complete variable domain (other parts from reference TRBV9 and TRBJ1-4): DSGVTQTPKHLITATGQRVTLRCSPRSGDLSVYWYQQSLDQGLQFLIQYYNGEERAKGNILERFSAQQFPDLHSELNLSSLELGDSALYFCASSVGLGTGNEKLFFGSGTQLSVL.